Here is one TCR beta chain with its context. Its target antigen remains unknown. No base quality information exists; no much larger clone differs at one position. The CDR3 has 11 amino acids, counting the end cysteine and phenylalanine. Only the CDR3 region is kept as DNA, spanning 33 bases read in frame from base 1. At the junction V is shortened by 7 bases and J by 2 bases, with 5 bases in between. CDR1 MNHEY and CDR2 SVGAGI are derived from the germline V gene. The source of the sample is a study of control samples from healthy donors and cancer patients (dated by TCRdb to 2018 to 2020). The method behind the library was the immunoSEQ multiplex PCR assay. Not all clones reach the TCRdb copy of this immuneACCESS table, which keeps in-frame sequences only. Checked studies attribute under half of the gap to unresolved V genes and leave the rest unexplained. This sample comprises roughly 200,000 clones, 90% to 95% of them detected only once. The top ten clones comprise about 2% of the sample.

This TCR was sampled from a man aged 25 to 40 in good health. Recombination connected TRBV6-5 to TRBJ2-5, with no confidently assigned D gene. Sequenced input: blood. The CDR3 reads CASMGQETQYF. In nucleotides, the sequence is TGTGCCAGCATGGGTCAAGAGACCCAGTACTTC.